This TCR beta chain was captured in a study of T cell repertoires in cytomegalovirus infection (dated by TCRdb to 2018 to 2020). With regard to the full study: Peptide stimulations targeted recently identified HLA-C-restricted CMV epitopes, whose presentation resists viral immunomodulation, together with well-studied HLA-B-restricted epitopes. Donor HLA type was relevant to the analysis, as public TCR beta signatures indicated carriage of CMV infection together with the matching HLA type.

Summary of the overall study and its limitations: The ex vivo response was dominated by HLA-C-restricted CMV-specific TCR beta clonotypes, which also provided the single most frequent clonotype in two of eight donors. Carriers of CMV infection plus the relevant HLA type were discriminated by the cumulative frequency of public TCR beta family members in the study cohort and in an independent approximately 400-donor cohort.

The treatment or condition label, read with the paper, signifies: in vitro stimulation with specific CMV peptide epitopes to enrich CMV-specific T cells. In this sample, this clonotype turned up a few times. Its antigen specificity is not known. It has no much larger one-base neighbor in the sample; base qualities were not kept. CDR3 length: 15 amino acids, cysteine to phenylalanine. Only the CDR3 DNA is retained, 45 bases long and in frame from the first base. The junction carries 14 bases between V and J, which are trimmed by 2 bases and 4 bases respectively. The germline V gene supplies CDR1 MNHEY and CDR2 SVGAGI. Sequencing took place on an Illumina HiSeq 1500. The public sequencing data were trimmed at Q25 with fastp and processed into clonotypes with MiXCR by TCRdb, which kept only in-frame beta chains. Each entry merges the rows of one CDR3 protein and shows their most common DNA and genes. Recorded for this sample are hundreds of thousands of distinct CDR3 sequences; around a third of them occurred a single time. The ten most abundant clones make up 15% to 20% of the sample.

This clonotype was sampled from a human donor in good health (CMV status not recorded). Some clones in this sample may be carry-over from other donors' samples. The V gene is TRBV6-5 and the J gene is TRBJ1-2; TRBD1 is a weak D gene call, 6 bases matching. The sequences come from cultured PBMCs, collected from culture after CMV antigen stimulation. Read as DNA, the sequence is TGTGCCAGCAGTTACGAAGCCAGGGGTTCCTATGGCTACACCTTC. It translates to CASSYEARGSYGYTF.